This T cell receptor beta chain was sequenced in a study of post-analysis software for immune sequencing data. For the study at large: Recorded subtypes: relapsing-remitting, secondary progressive, progressive-relapsing; some patients unannotated. Findings and caveats of the study: Batch-matched samples strongly co-clustered by F measure. Several TRBV segments were more frequent in patients than controls; TRBV5-6, TRBV5-1 and TRBV20-1 belonged to this group. Controls showed significantly higher normalized Chao1 diversity than did multiple sclerosis patients.

Unique-molecular-identifier-tagged TCR beta cDNA libraries were used. A population of about 0.95 to 11 million T cells gave rise to roughly 500,000 cDNA molecules. TCRdb independently ran MiXCR on the PCR reads; one entry per CDR3 protein. The profile shows approximately 690,000 distinct CDR3 sequences, around 60% of them singletons. The table lists this clonotype with a count of one. Its antigen remains unknown. Per germline, CDR1 SNHLY and CDR2 FYNNEI. V lost 6 bases, J lost 3 bases, and 9 bases stayed unmatched. The CDR3 sequence is 15 residues long. The chain employs TRBV2 and TRBJ2-3; 7 positions match TRBD2. Sequencing was carried out using blood. This sequence was found in a girl aged 2 to 9 with multiple sclerosis. The CDR3 sequence: CASSPRGGITDTQYF. As DNA, the CDR3 is TGTGCCAGCAGCCCCCGGGGAGGGATTACAGATACGCAGTATTTT.